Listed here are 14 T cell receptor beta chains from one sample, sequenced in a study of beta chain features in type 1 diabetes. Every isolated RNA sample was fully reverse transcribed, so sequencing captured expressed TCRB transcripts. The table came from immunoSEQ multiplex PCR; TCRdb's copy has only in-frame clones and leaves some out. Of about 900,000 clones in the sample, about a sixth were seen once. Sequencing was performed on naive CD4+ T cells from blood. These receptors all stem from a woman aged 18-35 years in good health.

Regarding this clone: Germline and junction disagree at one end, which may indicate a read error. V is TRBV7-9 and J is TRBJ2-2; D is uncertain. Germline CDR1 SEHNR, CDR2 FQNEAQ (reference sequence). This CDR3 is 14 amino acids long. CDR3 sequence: CASSLVGNSGELFF. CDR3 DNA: TGTGCCAGCAGCTTAGTTGGAAACAGCGGGGAGCTGTTTTTT.

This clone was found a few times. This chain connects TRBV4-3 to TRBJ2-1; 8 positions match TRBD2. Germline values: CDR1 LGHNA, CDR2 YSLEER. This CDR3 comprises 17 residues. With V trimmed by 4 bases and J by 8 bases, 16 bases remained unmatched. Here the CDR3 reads CASSLWEGTRRGHEQFF. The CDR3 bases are TGCGCCAGCAGCCTATGGGAGGGGACTAGACGGGGACATGAGCAGTTCTTC.

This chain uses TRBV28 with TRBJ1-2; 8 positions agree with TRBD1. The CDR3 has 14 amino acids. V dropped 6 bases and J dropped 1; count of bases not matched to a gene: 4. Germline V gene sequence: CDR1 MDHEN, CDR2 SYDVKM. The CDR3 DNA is TGTGCCAGCAGGGGACAGGATTTTAACTATGGCTACACCTTC. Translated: CASRGQDFNYGYTF.

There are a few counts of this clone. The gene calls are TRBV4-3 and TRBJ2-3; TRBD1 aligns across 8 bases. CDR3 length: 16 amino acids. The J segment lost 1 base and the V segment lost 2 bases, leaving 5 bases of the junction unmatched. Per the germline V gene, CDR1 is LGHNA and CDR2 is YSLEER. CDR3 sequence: CASSQSGTGGTDTQYF. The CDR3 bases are TGCGCCAGCAGCCAATCCGGGACAGGCGGCACAGATACGCAGTATTTT.

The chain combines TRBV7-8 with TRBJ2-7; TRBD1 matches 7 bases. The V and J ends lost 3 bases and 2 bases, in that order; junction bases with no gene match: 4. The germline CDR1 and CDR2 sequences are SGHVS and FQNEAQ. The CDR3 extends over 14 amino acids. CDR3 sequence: CASSFGTETYEQYF. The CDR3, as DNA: TGTGCCAGCAGCTTCGGGACAGAAACCTACGAGCAGTACTTC.

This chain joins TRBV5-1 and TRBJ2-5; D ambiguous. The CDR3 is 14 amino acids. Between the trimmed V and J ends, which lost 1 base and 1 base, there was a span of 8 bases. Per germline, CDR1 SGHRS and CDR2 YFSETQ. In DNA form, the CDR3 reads TGCGCCAGCAGCTTGAGTATTGCCCAAGAGACCCAGTACTTC. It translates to CASSLSIAQETQYF.

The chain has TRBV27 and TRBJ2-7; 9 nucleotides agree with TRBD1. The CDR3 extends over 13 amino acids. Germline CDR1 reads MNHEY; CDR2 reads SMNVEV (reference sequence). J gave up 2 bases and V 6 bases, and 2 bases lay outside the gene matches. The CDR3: CASSRDRAYEQYF. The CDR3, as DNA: TGTGCCAGCAGCCGGGACAGGGCCTACGAGCAGTACTTC.

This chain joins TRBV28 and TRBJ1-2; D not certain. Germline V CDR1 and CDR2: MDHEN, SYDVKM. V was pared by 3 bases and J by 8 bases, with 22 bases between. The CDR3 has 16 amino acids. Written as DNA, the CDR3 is TGTGCCAGCAGTTTTCGGTTGGTTCCCGGGAGGTGGGGCTACACCTTC. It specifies CASSFRLVPGRWGYTF.

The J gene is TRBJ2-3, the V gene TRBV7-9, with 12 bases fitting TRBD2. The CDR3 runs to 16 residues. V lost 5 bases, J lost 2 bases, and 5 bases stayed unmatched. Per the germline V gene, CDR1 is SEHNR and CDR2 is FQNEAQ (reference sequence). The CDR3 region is CASSPGLAGYTDTQYF. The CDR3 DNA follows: TGTGCCAGCAGCCCGGGACTAGCGGGTTACACAGATACGCAGTATTTT.

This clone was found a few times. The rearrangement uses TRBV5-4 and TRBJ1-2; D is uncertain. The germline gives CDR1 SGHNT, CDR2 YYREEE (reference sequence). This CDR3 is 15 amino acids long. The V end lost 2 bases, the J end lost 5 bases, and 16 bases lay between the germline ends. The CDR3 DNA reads TGTGCCAGCAGCTTATCGGTCGGCAAAACTTATGGCTACACCTTC. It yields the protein CASSLSVGKTYGYTF.

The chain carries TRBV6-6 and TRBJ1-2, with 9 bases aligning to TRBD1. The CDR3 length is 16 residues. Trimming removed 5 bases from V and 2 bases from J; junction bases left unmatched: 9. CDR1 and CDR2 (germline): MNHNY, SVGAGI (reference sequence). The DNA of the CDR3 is TGTGCCAGCAGTCGCCGGGACAGGGAGATAAACTATGGCTACACCTTC. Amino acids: CASSRRDREINYGYTF.

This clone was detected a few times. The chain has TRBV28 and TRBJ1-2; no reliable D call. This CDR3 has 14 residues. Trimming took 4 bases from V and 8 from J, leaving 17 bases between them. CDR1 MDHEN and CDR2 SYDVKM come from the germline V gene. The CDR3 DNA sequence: TGTGCCAGCAGTTCGCTTCAGACCGTTAGAGGCTACACCTTC. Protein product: CASSSLQTVRGYTF.

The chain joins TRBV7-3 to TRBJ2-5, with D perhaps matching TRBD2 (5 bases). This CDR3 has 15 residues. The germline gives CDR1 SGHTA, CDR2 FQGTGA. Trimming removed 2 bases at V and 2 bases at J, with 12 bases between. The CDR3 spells CASSLLGLRQETQYF. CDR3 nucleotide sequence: TGTGCCAGCAGCTTACTCGGACTCCGGCAAGAGACCCAGTACTTC. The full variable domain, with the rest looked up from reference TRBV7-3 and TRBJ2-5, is GAGVSQTPSNKVTEKGKYVELRCDPISGHTALYWYRQSLGQGPEFLIYFQGTGAADDSGLPNDRFFAVRPEGSVSTLKIQRTERGDSAVYLCASSLLGLRQETQYFGPGTRLLVL.

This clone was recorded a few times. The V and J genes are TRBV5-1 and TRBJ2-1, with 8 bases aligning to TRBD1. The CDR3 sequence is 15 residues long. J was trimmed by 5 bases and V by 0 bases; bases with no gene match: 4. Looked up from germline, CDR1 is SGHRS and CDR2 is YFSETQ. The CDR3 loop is CASSLVTGVHNEQFF. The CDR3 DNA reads TGCGCCAGCAGCTTGGTGACAGGGGTTCACAATGAGCAGTTCTTC.